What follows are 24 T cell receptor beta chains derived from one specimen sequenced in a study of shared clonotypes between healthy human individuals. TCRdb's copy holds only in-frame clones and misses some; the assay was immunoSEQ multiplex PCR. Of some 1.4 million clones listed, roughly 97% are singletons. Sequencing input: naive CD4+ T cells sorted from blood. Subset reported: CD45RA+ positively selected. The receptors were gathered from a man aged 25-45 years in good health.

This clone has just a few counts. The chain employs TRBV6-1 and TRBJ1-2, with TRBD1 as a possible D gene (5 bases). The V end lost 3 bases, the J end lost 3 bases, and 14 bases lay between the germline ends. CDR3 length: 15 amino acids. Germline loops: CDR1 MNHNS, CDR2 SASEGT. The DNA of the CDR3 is TGTGCCAGCAGTGACAGGGTAGGCAGTCACTATGGCTACACCTTC. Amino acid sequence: CASSDRVGSHYGYTF.

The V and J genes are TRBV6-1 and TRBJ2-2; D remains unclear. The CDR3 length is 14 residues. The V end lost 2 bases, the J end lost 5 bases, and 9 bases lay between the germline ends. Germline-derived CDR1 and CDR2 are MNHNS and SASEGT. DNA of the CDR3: TGTGCCAGCAGTGAACTACAGTTAACCGGGGAGCTGTTTTTT. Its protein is CASSELQLTGELFF.

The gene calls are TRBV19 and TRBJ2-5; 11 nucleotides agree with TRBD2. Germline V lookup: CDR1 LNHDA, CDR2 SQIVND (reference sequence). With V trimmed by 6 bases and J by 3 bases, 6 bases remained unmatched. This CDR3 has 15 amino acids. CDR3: CASSPGLAGKETQYF. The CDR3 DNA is TGTGCCAGTAGCCCCGGACTAGCGGGTAAAGAGACCCAGTACTTC.

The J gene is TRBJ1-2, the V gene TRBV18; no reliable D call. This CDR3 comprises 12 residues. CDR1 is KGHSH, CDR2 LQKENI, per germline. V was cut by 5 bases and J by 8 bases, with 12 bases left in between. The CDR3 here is CASSGEGKGYTF. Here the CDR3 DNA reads TGTGCCAGCTCAGGCGAAGGTAAAGGCTACACCTTC.

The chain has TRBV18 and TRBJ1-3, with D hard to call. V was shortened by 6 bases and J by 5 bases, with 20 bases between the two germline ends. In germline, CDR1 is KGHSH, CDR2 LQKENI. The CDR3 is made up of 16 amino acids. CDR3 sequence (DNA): TGTGCCAGCTCCCCGAACCCCGTCGAGATAAGAAACACCATATATTTT. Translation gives CASSPNPVEIRNTIYF.

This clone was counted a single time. CDR3 DNA sequence: TGCAGCGTTCGAGGGACAAACTATGGCTACACCTTC. Amino acids: CSVRGTNYGYTF. This chain joins TRBV29-1 and TRBJ1-2; possibly TRBD1 for D (6 bases). Trimming took off 5 bases at V and 2 bases at J, with 9 bases between the two ends. Germline V gene data show CDR1 as SQVTM and CDR2 as ANQGSEA. The CDR3 extends over 12 amino acids.

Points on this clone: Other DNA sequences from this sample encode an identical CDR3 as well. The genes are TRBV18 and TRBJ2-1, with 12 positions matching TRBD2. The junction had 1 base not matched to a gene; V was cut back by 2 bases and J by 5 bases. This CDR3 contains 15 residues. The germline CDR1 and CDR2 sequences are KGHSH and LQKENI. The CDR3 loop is CASSPGLAGNNEQFF. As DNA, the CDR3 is TGTGCCAGCTCACCAGGACTAGCGGGAAACAATGAGCAGTTCTTC.

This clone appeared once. CDR3 nucleotide sequence: TGTGCCAGCAGCTCCGGGACTGGCGGGTACGAGCAGTACTTC. Translation gives CASSSGTGGYEQYF. This chain connects TRBV7-2 to TRBJ2-7; possibly TRBD2 for D (6 bases). Between the trimmed V and J ends, which lost 4 bases and 4 bases, there was a span of 14 bases. Germline V gene sequence: CDR1 SGHTA, CDR2 FQGNSA. The CDR3 totals 14 residues.

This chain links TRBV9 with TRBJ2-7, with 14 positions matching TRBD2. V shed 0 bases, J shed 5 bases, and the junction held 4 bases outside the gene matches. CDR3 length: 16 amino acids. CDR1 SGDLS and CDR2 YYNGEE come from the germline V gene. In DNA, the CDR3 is TGTGCCAGCAGCGTAGAGGTGACTAGCGGGAGGGACGAGCAGTACTTC. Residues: CASSVEVTSGRDEQYF.

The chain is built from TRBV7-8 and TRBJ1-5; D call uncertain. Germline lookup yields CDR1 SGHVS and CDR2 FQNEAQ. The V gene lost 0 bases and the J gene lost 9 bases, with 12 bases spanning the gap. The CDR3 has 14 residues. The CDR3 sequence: CASSLAAVSGPQHF. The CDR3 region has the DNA TGTGCCAGCAGCTTAGCCGCCGTATCGGGGCCCCAGCATTTT.

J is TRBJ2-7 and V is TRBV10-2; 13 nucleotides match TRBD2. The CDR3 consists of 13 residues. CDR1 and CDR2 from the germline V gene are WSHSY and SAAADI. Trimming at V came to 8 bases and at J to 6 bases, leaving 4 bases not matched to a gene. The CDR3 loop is CASGGTSGTEQYF. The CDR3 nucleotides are TGCGCCAGCGGGGGGACTAGCGGGACCGAGCAGTACTTC.

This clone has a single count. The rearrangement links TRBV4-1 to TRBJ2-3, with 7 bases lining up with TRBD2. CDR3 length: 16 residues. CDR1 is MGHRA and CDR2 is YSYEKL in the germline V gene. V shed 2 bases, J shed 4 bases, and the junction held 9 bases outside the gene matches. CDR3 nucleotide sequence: TGCGCCAGCAGCCAACTGGCGGGAGACCGACCAGATACGCAGTATTTT. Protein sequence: CASSQLAGDRPDTQYF.

The CDR3 DNA is TGTGCCAGCAGCCTCCGGGACAGCTCCTACAATGAGCAGTTCTTC. Translation gives CASSLRDSSYNEQFF. The chain has TRBV13 and TRBJ2-1; 7 bases are a match to TRBD1. The V gene's germline CDR1 is PRHDT and CDR2 FYEKMQ (reference sequence). The CDR3 sequence is 15 residues long. After removal of 5 bases from V and 0 bases from J, the junction contained 4 bases not matched to a gene.

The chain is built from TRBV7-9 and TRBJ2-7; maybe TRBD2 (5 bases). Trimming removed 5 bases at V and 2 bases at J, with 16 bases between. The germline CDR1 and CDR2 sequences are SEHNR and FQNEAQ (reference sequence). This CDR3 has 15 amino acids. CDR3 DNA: TGTGCCAGCAGCGGAGGACTGTTCCGGCCCTACGAGCAGTACTTC. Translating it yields CASSGGLFRPYEQYF.

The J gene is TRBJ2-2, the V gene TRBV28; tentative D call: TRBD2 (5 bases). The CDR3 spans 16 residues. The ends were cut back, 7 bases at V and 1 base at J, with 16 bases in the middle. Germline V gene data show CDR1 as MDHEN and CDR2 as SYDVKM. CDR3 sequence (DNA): TGTGCCAGCACCCCCAGAGGGCGACAGAACACCGGGGAGCTGTTTTTT. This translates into CASTPRGRQNTGELFF.

This CDR3 reads CASSPLGANEQFF. In DNA form, the CDR3 reads TGTGCCAGCTCACCGCTGGGAGCAAATGAGCAGTTCTTC. V gene TRBV18 combines with J gene TRBJ2-1; perhaps TRBD2 as D (5 bases). The CDR3 length is 13 residues. Germline V gene data show CDR1 as KGHSH and CDR2 as LQKENI. Trimming shortened V by 3 bases and J by 7 bases, and 10 bases separated the two germline ends.

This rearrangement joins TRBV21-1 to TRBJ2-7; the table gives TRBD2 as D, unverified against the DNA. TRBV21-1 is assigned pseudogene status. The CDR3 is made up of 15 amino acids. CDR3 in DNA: TGTGCCAGCAGCACCCCGGGGACTACCTTCTACGAGCAGTACTTC. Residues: CASSTPGTTFYEQYF.

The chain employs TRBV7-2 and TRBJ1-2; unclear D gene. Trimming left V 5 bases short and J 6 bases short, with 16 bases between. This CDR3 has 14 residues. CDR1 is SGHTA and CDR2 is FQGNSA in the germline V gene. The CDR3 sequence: CASSDTAAGDGYTF. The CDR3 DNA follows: TGTGCCAGCAGCGACACCGCGGCGGGAGATGGCTACACCTTC. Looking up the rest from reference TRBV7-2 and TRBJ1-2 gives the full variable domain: GAGVSQSPSNKVTEKGKDVELRCDPISGHTALYWYRQSLGQGLEFLIYFQGNSAPDKSGLPSDRFSAERTGGSVSTLTIQRTQQEDSAVYLCASSDTAAGDGYTFGSGTRLTVV.

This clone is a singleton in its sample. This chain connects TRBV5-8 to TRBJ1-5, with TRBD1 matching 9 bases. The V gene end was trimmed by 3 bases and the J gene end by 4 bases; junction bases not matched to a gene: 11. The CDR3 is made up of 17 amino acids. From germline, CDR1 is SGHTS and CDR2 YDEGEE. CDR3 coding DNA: TGTGCCAGCAGCTCAACCCCCGGGACAGGGTTTAATCAGCCCCAGCATTTT. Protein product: CASSSTPGTGFNQPQHF.

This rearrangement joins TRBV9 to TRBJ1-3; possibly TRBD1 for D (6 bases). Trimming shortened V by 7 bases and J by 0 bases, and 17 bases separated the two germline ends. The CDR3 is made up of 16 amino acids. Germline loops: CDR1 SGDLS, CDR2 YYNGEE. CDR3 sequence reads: CASGPGVPHSGNTIYF. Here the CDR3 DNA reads TGTGCCAGCGGACCAGGGGTCCCCCACTCTGGAAACACCATATATTTT.

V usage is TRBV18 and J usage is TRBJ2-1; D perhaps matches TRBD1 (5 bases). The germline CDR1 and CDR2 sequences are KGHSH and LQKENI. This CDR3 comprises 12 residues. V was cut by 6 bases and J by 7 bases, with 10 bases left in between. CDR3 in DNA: TGTGCCAGCTCCACCAACAGGAATGAGCAGTTCTTC. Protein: CASSTNRNEQFF.

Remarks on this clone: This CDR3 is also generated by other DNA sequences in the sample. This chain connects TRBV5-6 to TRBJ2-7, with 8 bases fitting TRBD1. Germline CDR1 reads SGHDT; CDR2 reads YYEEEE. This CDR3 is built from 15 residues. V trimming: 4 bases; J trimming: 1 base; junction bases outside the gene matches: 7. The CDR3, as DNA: TGTGCCAGCAGCCCGGGGACAGGATTATCCTACGAGCAGTACTTC. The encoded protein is CASSPGTGLSYEQYF.

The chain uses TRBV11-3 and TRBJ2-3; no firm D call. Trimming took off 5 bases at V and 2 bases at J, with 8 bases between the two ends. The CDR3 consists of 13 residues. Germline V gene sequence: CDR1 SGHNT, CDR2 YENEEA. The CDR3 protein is CASSPWNTDTQYF. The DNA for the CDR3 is TGTGCCAGCAGCCCCTGGAACACAGATACGCAGTATTTT. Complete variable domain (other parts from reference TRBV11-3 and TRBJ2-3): EAGVVQSPRYKIIEKKQPVAFWCNPISGHNTLYWYLQNLGQGPELLIRYENEEAVDDSQLPKDRFSAERLKGVDSTLKIQPAELGDSAVYLCASSPWNTDTQYFGPGTRLTVL.

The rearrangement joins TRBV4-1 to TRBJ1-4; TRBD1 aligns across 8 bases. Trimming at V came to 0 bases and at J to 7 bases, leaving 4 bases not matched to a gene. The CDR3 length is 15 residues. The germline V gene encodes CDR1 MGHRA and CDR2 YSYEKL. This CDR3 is CASSQEDREVEKLFF. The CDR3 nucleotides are TGCGCCAGCAGCCAAGAGGACAGGGAAGTTGAAAAACTGTTTTTT.